Presented here are 14 T cell receptor beta chains from one specimen sequenced in a study of T cell responses to AZD1222 COVID-19 vaccine. Generated by immunoSEQ multiplex PCR, the TCRdb table keeps only in-frame clones and is missing some. The data contain about 110,000 clones, less than 90% of them singletons. Sequencing was performed on peripheral blood, taken on day 0 of AZD1222 vaccination. The receptors come from an adult in good health.

The chain links TRBV24-1 to TRBJ1-5; D gene uncertain. V was clipped by 12 bases and J by 2 bases, with 16 bases between them. The CDR3 extends over 14 amino acids. Germline V gene sequence: CDR1 KGHDR, CDR2 SFDVKD. CDR3 region: CAASRSGGNQPQHF. CDR3 coding DNA: TGTGCCGCCTCCCGGTCGGGCGGCAATCAGCCCCAGCATTTT.

The V gene is TRBV30, the J gene TRBJ1-5, with D hard to call. Trimming shortened V by 1 base and J by 2 bases, and 15 bases separated the two germline ends. Germline V gene lookup returns CDR1 GTSNPN and CDR2 SVGIG (reference sequence). This CDR3 region has 16 residues. The CDR3 sequence: CAWSAPLYLGNQPQHF. The CDR3 region has the DNA TGTGCCTGGAGTGCCCCCCTCTACTTGGGCAATCAGCCCCAGCATTTT. Full variable domain (rest looked up from reference TRBV30 and TRBJ1-5): SQTIHQWPATLVQPVGSPLSLECTVEGTSNPNLYWYRQAAGRGLQLLFYSVGIGQISSEVPQNLSASRPQDRQFILSSKKLLLSDSGFYLCAWSAPLYLGNQPQHFGDGTRLSIL.

The rearrangement links TRBV7-2 to TRBJ1-5; a weak D match, TRBD1 (5 bases). The CDR3 loop spans 16 amino acids. CDR1 SGHTA and CDR2 FQGNSA come from the germline V gene. Trimming cost V 5 bases and J 2 bases, with 16 bases left between them. CDR3 loop: CASSAGGVTGNQPQHF. The CDR3 DNA is TGTGCCAGCAGCGCCGGGGGGGTGACGGGCAATCAGCCCCAGCATTTT.

This clone was detected once. The CDR3 loop reads CASSLGTATEAFF. The CDR3 DNA reads TGTGCCAGCAGCCTTGGGACAGCCACTGAAGCTTTCTTT. The chain employs TRBV6-6 and TRBJ1-1; 7 nucleotides align to TRBD1. CDR1 is MNHNY and CDR2 is SVGAGI in the germline V gene (reference sequence). V lost 6 bases and J lost 4; bases outside the gene matches: 5. This CDR3 has 13 residues.

The chain links TRBV19 to TRBJ1-1; D is unclear. Germline V gives CDR1 LNHDA, CDR2 SQIVND (reference sequence). Between the trimmed V and J ends, which lost 6 bases and 5 bases, there was a span of 4 bases. The CDR3 is made up of 10 amino acids. CDR3: CASRGTEAFF. The CDR3 DNA sequence: TGTGCCAGTAGGGGGACTGAAGCTTTCTTT.

The CDR3 is CATSRDKEGSGYEQYF. Here the CDR3 DNA reads TGTGCCACCAGCAGAGATAAGGAGGGTTCAGGTTACGAGCAGTACTTC. V usage is TRBV15 and J usage is TRBJ2-7, with D possibly TRBD2 on 6 matching bases. The germline CDR1 and CDR2 sequences are LNHNV and YYDKDF (reference sequence). Trimming shortened V by 0 bases and J by 4 bases, and 16 bases separated the two germline ends. This CDR3 is 16 amino acids long.

The rearrangement uses TRBV4-1 and TRBJ1-2, with D possibly being TRBD1 (5 bases). V lost 4 bases and J lost 0, with 12 bases in between. Germline assignment: CDR1 MGHRA and CDR2 YSYEKL. The CDR3 has 15 amino acids. The CDR3 sequence is CASSPSGDSNYGYTF. CDR3 nucleotide sequence: TGCGCCAGCAGCCCCTCCGGGGACTCTAACTATGGCTACACCTTC.

This rearrangement joins TRBV6-2 or TRBV6-3 to TRBJ2-2; D might be TRBD1 (5 bases). Germline loops: CDR1 MNHEY, CDR2 SVGEGT. There are 14 residues in the CDR3. V was cut by 5 bases and J by 2 bases, with 9 bases left in between. The CDR3 nucleotides read TGTGCCAGCAGTAAACAGGAAAACACCGGGGAGCTGTTTTTT. It codes for CASSKQENTGELFF.

This chain connects TRBV4-2 to TRBJ2-2; 10 nucleotides match TRBD2. The CDR3 totals 16 residues. The trim removed 4 bases at V and 2 bases at J, leaving 4 bases unmatched. The V gene's germline CDR1 is LGHNA and CDR2 YNFKEQ. The CDR3 sequence: CASSLTSGTNTGELFF. As DNA, the CDR3 is TGTGCCAGCAGCCTCACTAGCGGGACAAACACCGGGGAGCTGTTTTTT.

Here the CDR3 DNA reads TGTGCCAGCAGTGAGAGGTGGACCGGGGAGCTGTTTTTT. It yields the protein CASSERWTGELFF. The V call is TRBV25-1, the J call TRBJ2-2, with no clear D. The V and J ends lost 3 bases and 5 bases respectively, with 7 bases between them. This CDR3 has 13 amino acids. Germline CDR1 MGHDK, CDR2 SYGVNS.

This chain uses TRBV29-1 with TRBJ1-1, with D uncertain. This CDR3 region has 11 residues. With 7 bases removed from V and 0 bases from J, the gap between germline ends came to 6 bases. In germline, CDR1 is SQVTM, CDR2 ANQGSEA. The CDR3 DNA is TGCAGCGGTACAGTGAACACTGAAGCTTTCTTT. As protein: CSGTVNTEAFF.

The gene calls are TRBV3-1 (or the pseudogene TRBV3-2) and TRBJ2-7; D call uncertain. The CDR3 runs to 15 residues. V lost 0 bases to trimming and J lost 3 bases, with 12 bases between them. CDR1 and CDR2 (germline): LGHDT, YNNKEL (reference sequence). In DNA, the CDR3 is TGTGCCAGCAGCCAAGATGCAGGCAGCTTCTACGAGCAGTACTTC. Translated: CASSQDAGSFYEQYF.

The V and J genes are TRBV10-3 and TRBJ2-7; TRBD2 matches at 11 bases. The CDR3 has 15 residues. The V and J ends lost 10 bases and 2 bases, in that order; junction bases with no gene match: 10. Germline values: CDR1 ENHRY, CDR2 SYGVKD. The DNA for the CDR3 is TGTGCCACCCGAGAGGGGACTAGCGGTACCTACGAGCAGTACTTC. Amino acids: CATREGTSGTYEQYF.

The chain recombines TRBV12-3 or TRBV12-4 with TRBJ1-5; 8 bases are shared with TRBD1. There are 12 residues in the CDR3. J was trimmed by 9 bases and V by 4 bases; bases with no gene match: 2. CDR3: CASSWTGWPQHF. As DNA, the CDR3 is TGTGCCAGCAGTTGGACAGGGTGGCCCCAGCATTTT.